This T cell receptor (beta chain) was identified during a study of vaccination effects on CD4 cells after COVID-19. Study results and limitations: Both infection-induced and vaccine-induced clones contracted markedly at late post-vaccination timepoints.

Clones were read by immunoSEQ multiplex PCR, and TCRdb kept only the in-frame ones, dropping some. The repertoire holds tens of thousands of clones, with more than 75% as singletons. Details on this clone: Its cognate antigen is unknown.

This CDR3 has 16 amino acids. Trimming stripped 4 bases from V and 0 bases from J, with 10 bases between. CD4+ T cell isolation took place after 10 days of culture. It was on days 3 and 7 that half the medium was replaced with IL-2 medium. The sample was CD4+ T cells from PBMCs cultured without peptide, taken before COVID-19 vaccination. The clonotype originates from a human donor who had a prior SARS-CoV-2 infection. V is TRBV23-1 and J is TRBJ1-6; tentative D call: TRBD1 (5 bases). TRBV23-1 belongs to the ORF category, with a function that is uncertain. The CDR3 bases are TGCGCCAGCAGTCGGGGGGTCAGCTCCTATAATTCACCCCTCCACTTT. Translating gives CASSRGVSSYNSPLHF.